Listed here are 3 T cell receptor beta chains from one sample, sequenced in a study of shared T cell receptors in the human thymus. Sequencing was performed with immunoSEQ multiplex PCR; in TCRdb, only in-frame clones are kept and a portion is missing. This table has 55,000 to 75,000 clones, about 95% appearing once. The sequencing input was thymocytes. The source of these receptors is a human donor.

The chain links TRBV5-4 to TRBJ2-7; 10 bases are shared with TRBD2. With 6 bases clipped from V and 2 bases from J, the junction kept 14 bases outside the gene matches. Looked up from germline, CDR1 is SGHNT and CDR2 is YYREEE (reference sequence). The CDR3 extends over 17 amino acids. CDR3 sequence (DNA): TGTGCCAGCACTACCGGGACTAGCGTCCCGAAGGCCTACGAGCAGTACTTC. Translation: CASTTGTSVPKAYEQYF. The full variable domain, its missing parts supplied by reference TRBV5-4 and TRBJ2-7, is ETGVTQSPTHLIKTRGQQVTLRCSSQSGHNTVSWYQQALGQGPQFIFQYYREEENGRGNFPPRFSGLQFPNYSSELNVNALELDDSALYLCASTTGTSVPKAYEQYFGPGTRLTVT.

The V call is TRBV6-1, the J call TRBJ1-4, with 10 bases fitting TRBD1. V dropped 6 bases and J dropped 7; count of bases not matched to a gene: 5. The CDR3 runs 14 residues. In germline, CDR1 is MNHNS, CDR2 SASEGT. CDR3 in amino acids: CASSRQGASEKLFF. CDR3 bases: TGTGCCAGCAGCCGACAGGGGGCAAGTGAAAAACTGTTTTTT.

CDR3 amino acids: CASSLTVRETQYF. The CDR3 DNA sequence: TGTGCCAGCAGCTTGACCGTGCGAGAGACCCAGTACTTC. The V gene is TRBV7-3, the J gene TRBJ2-5; D unresolved. This CDR3 is built from 13 residues. Trimming stripped 3 bases from V and 4 bases from J, with 9 bases between. Germline V lookup: CDR1 SGHTA, CDR2 FQGTGA.